The rows below give T cell receptor beta chains drawn from one sample of a study of blood T cell repertoires in COVID-19. The assay was immunoSEQ multiplex PCR, and TCRdb's table has in-frame clones only and misses some. The sample records about 61,000 clones, around nine tenths being singletons. Sequenced sample: peripheral blood. These receptors were taken from a woman in her 50s with active or convalescent COVID-19. Both conserved end residues are part of each CDR3. Each record gives: CDR3 length, J gene, clone size, D gene, V gene, CDR3 protein, CDR3 DNA. D genes are given only for firm matches. Clone sizes are given selectively: once, few, many, or a class where the clone is expanded.

13,TRBJ2-3,-,-,TRBV3-1/TRBV3-2,CASSQRSVDTQYF,TGTGCCAGCAGCCAAAGAAGCGTAGATACGCAGTATTTT
17,TRBJ2-5,-,TRBD2,TRBV9,CASSQFSSGGAQETQYF,TGTGCCAGCAGCCAATTTTCTAGCGGAGGCGCCCAAGAGACCCAGTACTTC
15,TRBJ1-5,-,-,TRBV5-8,CASSLAGESNQPQHF,TGTGCCAGCAGCTTGGCCGGAGAGAGCAATCAGCCCCAGCATTTT
17,TRBJ1-4,-,-,TRBV7-8,CASSSRQPPEANEKLFF,TGTGCCAGCAGCTCCAGACAGCCGCCTGAGGCTAATGAAAAACTGTTTTTT
17,TRBJ2-1,-,-,TRBV9,CASSAYRGSTTYNEQFF,TGTGCCAGCAGCGCCTACCGGGGGTCCACAACCTACAATGAGCAGTTCTTC
13,TRBJ2-7,few,-,TRBV4-1,CASSLAEAYEQYF,TGCGCCAGCAGCCTAGCGGAGGCCTACGAGCAGTACTTC
14,TRBJ2-7,-,TRBD1,TRBV5-1,CASSTTGGGYEQYF,TGCGCCAGCAGCACGACAGGGGGCGGCTACGAGCAGTACTTC
15,TRBJ1-5,-,-,TRBV7-6,CASSLEVRENQPQHF,TGTGCCAGCAGCTTAGAAGTCAGGGAAAATCAGCCCCAGCATTTT
16,TRBJ2-1,-,-,TRBV28,CASSSLGAGGYNEQFF,TGTGCCAGCAGTTCCCTCGGAGCGGGTGGTTACAATGAGCAGTTCTTC
15,TRBJ2-5,-,-,TRBV2,CASSPYFGGQETQYF,TGTGCCAGCAGTCCCTACTTCGGTGGCCAAGAGACCCAGTACTTC
14,TRBJ1-6,once,-,TRBV7-9,CASSLGQLNSPLHF,TGTGCCAGCAGCTTGGGGCAGCTTAATTCACCCCTCCACTTT
16,TRBJ2-3,-,-,TRBV9,CASSGRQVTPTDTQYF,TGTGCCAGCAGCGGCAGACAGGTGACCCCCACAGATACGCAGTATTTT
15,TRBJ2-7,-,TRBD2,TRBV6-5,CASSYGAGEVYEQYF,TGTGCCAGCAGTTACGGTGCGGGAGAGGTTTACGAGCAGTACTTC